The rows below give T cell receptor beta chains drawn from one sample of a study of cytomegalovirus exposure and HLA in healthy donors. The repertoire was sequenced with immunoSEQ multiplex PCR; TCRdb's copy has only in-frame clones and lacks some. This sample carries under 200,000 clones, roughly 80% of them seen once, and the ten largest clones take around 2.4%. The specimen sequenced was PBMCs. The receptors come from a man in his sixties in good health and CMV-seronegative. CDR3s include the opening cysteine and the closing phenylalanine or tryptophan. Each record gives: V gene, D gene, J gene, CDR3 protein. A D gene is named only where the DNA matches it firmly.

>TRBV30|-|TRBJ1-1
CAWRGGNTEAFF
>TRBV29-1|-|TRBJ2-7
CSVARTGQTYEQYF
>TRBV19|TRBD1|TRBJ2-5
CASSIAKTGGFQETQYF
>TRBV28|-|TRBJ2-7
CASSNPGAYEQYF
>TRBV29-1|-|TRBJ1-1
CSVAPGQLYTEAFF
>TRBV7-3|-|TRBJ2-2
CASSLVTNTGELFF
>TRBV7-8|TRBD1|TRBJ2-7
CASSLQQGALLYEQYF
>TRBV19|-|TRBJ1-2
CATSNYGYTF
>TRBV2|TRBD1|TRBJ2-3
CASSRSRTGRTDTQYF
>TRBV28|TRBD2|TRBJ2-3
CASSTQREIHSETDTQYF
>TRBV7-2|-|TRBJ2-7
CASSLVLDLTSYEQYF